This TCR beta chain was recovered during a study of T cell repertoires in cytomegalovirus infection. Study summary: CMV infection plus the matching HLA type was flagged by public TCR beta signatures.

This clonotype showed up many times. Its antigen is still unknown. TCRdb re-analysed the reads in MiXCR, keeping a single row per CDR3 protein. The table includes around 70,000 distinct CDR3 sequences, around 27% detected once. CDR3 length equals 14 residues. Looked up from germline, CDR1 is SGHTA and CDR2 is FQGNSA. Losses at the gene ends were 7 bases for V and 5 bases for J; bases not matched to a gene: 8. This receptor was taken from a human donor in good health (CMV status not recorded). Some clones in this sample may be carry-over from other donors' samples. Sequencing was performed on CD8+ T cells from cultured PBMCs, taken from culture after CMV antigen stimulation. V is TRBV7-2 and J is TRBJ2-7; TRBD1 matches at 10 bases. This CDR3 is CASNPTGGHDEQYF. The CDR3 nucleotides are TGTGCCAGCAACCCGACAGGGGGCCATGACGAGCAGTACTTC.